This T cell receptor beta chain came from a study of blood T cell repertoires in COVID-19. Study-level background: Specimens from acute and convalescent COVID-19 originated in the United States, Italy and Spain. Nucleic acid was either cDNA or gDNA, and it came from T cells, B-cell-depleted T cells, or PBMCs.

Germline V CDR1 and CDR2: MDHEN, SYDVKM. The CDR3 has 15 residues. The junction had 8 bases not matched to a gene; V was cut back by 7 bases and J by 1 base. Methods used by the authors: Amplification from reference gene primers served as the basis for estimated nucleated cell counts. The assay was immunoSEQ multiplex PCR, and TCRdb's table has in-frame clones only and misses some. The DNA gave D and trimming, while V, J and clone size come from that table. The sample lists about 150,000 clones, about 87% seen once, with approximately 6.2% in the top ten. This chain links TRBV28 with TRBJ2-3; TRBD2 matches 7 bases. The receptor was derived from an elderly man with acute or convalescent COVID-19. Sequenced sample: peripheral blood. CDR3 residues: CASNKGGRRTDTQYF. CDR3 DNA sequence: TGTGCCAGCAATAAGGGCGGGAGACGCACAGATACGCAGTATTTT. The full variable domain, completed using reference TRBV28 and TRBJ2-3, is DVKVTQSSRYLVKRTGEKVFLECVQDMDHENMFWYRQDPGLGLRLIYFSYDVKMKEKGDIPEGYSVSREKKERFSLILESASTNQTSMYLCASNKGGRRTDTQYFGPGTRLTVL.